These T cell receptor beta chains were read from a single sample in a study of T-cell reconstitution after alpha-beta-depleted transplantation in children. One entry per CDR3 protein, called by TCRdb with MiXCR from the PCR reads. The table includes 150,000 to 250,000 distinct CDR3 sequences, just over 14% detected once. Here the sequenced sample was PBMCs from the stem cell graft donor, taken from the stem cell graft. The receptor set was obtained from a human donor who donated a stem cell graft to a child with acute lymphoblastic leukemia. CDR3s include the opening cysteine and the closing phenylalanine or tryptophan. D genes are given only for firm matches. Some rows have no size entry. The others give once, few or many, or a class for an expanded clone.

D gene	V gene	clone size	J gene	CDR3 DNA	CDR3 protein
TRBD2	TRBV5-1	many	TRBJ2-3	TGCGCCAGCAGCTCCCTTAGCGGGCTGAACGGAGATACGCAGTATTTT	CASSSLSGLNGDTQYF
-	TRBV12-3/TRBV12-4	many	TRBJ2-1	TGTGCCAGCAGTGGTCTCAGGGGTAGCGGACTCCTCAATGAGCAGTTCTTC	CASSGLRGSGLLNEQFF
-	TRBV20-1	-	TRBJ2-5	TGCAGTGCTAAACCTTACCTCGGACAGTTCCAAGAGACCCAGTACTTC	CSAKPYLGQFQETQYF
-	TRBV12-3/TRBV12-4	many	TRBJ2-1	TGTGCCAGCAGTTTAGCAGGGGTGGGCAATGAGCAGTTCTTC	CASSLAGVGNEQFF
-	TRBV27	many	TRBJ2-1	TGTGCCAGCAGTTTCCATGCGGGGAGCTCCTACAATGAGCAGTTCTTC	CASSFHAGSSYNEQFF
TRBD2	TRBV20-1	many	TRBJ2-1	TGCAGTGCTCGACTAGCGGGGGGTAGGGGTGAGCAGTTCTTC	CSARLAGGRGEQFF
-	TRBV24-1	many	TRBJ1-5	TGTGCCACCAGTGACCGACAGAATTTGCGGGCCGATACCAATCAGCCCCAGCATTTT	CATSDRQNLRADTNQPQHF
TRBD1	TRBV20-1	many	TRBJ2-5	TGCAGTGCTAGAGTTAGGGGACAGTCGGAGACCCAGTACTTC	CSARVRGQSETQYF
TRBD1	TRBV28	many	TRBJ2-7	TGTGCCAGCAGTTTGTTGGACAGGGCAGCCGGATACGAGCAGTACTTC	CASSLLDRAAGYEQYF
-	TRBV29-1	many	TRBJ2-5	TGCAGCGGTGGGAACCCGGGAAGGACCCAGTACTTC	CSGGNPGRTQYF
-	TRBV5-1	-	TRBJ2-3	TGCGCCAGCAGCTTAGGCGGGTTCACAGATACGCAGTATTTT	CASSLGGFTDTQYF
TRBD1	TRBV5-1	many	TRBJ2-2	TGCGCCAGCAGCGGAGGACCGGGACAGGGGGCCGGCACCGGGGAGCTGTTTTTT	CASSGGPGQGAGTGELFF
-	TRBV12-3/TRBV12-4	once	TRBJ2-1	TGTGCCAGCACCGCCTTGGGCAATGAGCAGTTCTTC	CASTALGNEQFF
TRBD2	TRBV10-3	-	TRBJ2-6	TGTGCCATCAGCCAGCTAGCGGGTGGATCTGGGGCCAACGTCCTGACTTTC	CAISQLAGGSGANVLTF
-	TRBV5-5	many	TRBJ2-5	TGTGCCAGCAGCTTGTTGGTCCAAGAGACCCAGTACTTC	CASSLLVQETQYF
-	TRBV6-1	-	TRBJ2-2	TGTGCCATCAGAGAGGTTGGGCCGATCGGGGAGCTGTTTTTT	CAIREVGPIGELFF
-	TRBV5-1	many	TRBJ1-1	TGCGCCAGCAGGACTCCGGCGGGCGAGGCTGAAGCTTTCTTT	CASRTPAGEAEAFF
-	TRBV12-3/TRBV12-4	many	TRBJ1-1	TGTGCCAGCAGTTTAGTTTTGGCAGGGAAGAACACTGAAGCTTTCTTT	CASSLVLAGKNTEAFF
-	TRBV7-7	many	TRBJ2-2	TGTGCCAGCAGCTTTCTAGGGGGCGGGGAGCTGTTTTTT	CASSFLGGGELFF
TRBD1	TRBV29-1	many	TRBJ1-2	TGCAGCGCCTCACCAGGGGGCGAAATCTATGGCTACACCTTC	CSASPGGEIYGYTF
-	TRBV30	-	TRBJ1-5	TGTGCCTTCAGGCAGCGGGATCAGCCCCAGCATTTT	CAFRQRDQPQHF
-	TRBV28	many	TRBJ1-1	TGTGCCAGCAGTTTATACAACGGAGCAGCTTTCTTT	CASSLYNGAAFF
TRBD2	TRBV13	many	TRBJ2-1	TGTGCCAGCAGCTCCCGGGACTACCTTATTTCCTCCTACAATGAGCAGTTCTTC	CASSSRDYLISSYNEQFF
-	TRBV5-5	many	TRBJ2-1	TGTGCCAGCAGCTTCGCCGACCCCTTCACTCCTCAGGGAGATGAGCAGTTCTTC	CASSFADPFTPQGDEQFF
TRBD1	TRBV5-1	-	TRBJ2-7	TGCGCCAGCAGCCCGGGACAGGGGGGCGAGCAGTACTTC	CASSPGQGGEQYF
TRBD1	TRBV5-1	many	TRBJ2-3	TGCGCCAGCAGCCCCCCCCAGGGGGCGAGGGATACGCAGTATTTT	CASSPPQGARDTQYF
-	TRBV19	many	TRBJ2-7	TGTGCCAGTAGTATGGGGAGTAGCTCCTACGAGCAGTACTTC	CASSMGSSSYEQYF
TRBD2	TRBV10-3	-	TRBJ2-7	TGTGCCATCAGTGAGTCCACAGCGGGAGTCGGCGAGCAGTACTTC	CAISESTAGVGEQYF
TRBD1	TRBV7-9	many	TRBJ2-2	TGTGCCAGCAGCCCCCTCGGAGGGACAGGGGGAACCGGGGAGCTGTTTTTT	CASSPLGGTGGTGELFF
TRBD1	TRBV27	many	TRBJ1-2	TGTGCCAGCAGTTTAGGACAGGGATTTTATGGCTACACCTTC	CASSLGQGFYGYTF
-	TRBV10-1	many	TRBJ2-2	TGCGCCAGCAGTCCCGGGACCCAGATCCCCGGGGAGCTGTTTTTT	CASSPGTQIPGELFF
-	TRBV11-3	many	TRBJ2-7	TGTGCCAGCAGCCAGGTCGCCTACGAGCAGTACTTC	CASSQVAYEQYF
-	TRBV12-3/TRBV12-4	many	TRBJ2-7	TGTGCCAGCAGGTCTTCACTCGAGACGGACAAGCACTACGAGCAGTACTTC	CASRSSLETDKHYEQYF
-	TRBV11-2	many	TRBJ1-2	TGTGCCAGCAGCTTACGGAACGACCATGGCTACACCTTC	CASSLRNDHGYTF
TRBD2	TRBV15	many	TRBJ2-5	TGTGCCACCAGCAGTTCGGGACTAGCTTCGGGGGAGACCCAGTACTTC	CATSSSGLASGETQYF
-	TRBV6-2/TRBV6-3	many	TRBJ2-7	TGTGCCAGCAGTCCCTCGAGCTCCTACGAGCAGTACTTC	CASSPSSSYEQYF
TRBD2	TRBV20-1	many	TRBJ2-1	TGCAGTGCTAGATATGGCGGGAGGGCCAACGATGAGCAGTTCTTC	CSARYGGRANDEQFF
-	TRBV6-5	many	TRBJ1-1	TGTGCCAGCAGTCCATGGACAGCCGTGAACACTGAAGCTTTCTTT	CASSPWTAVNTEAFF
-	TRBV5-5	many	TRBJ2-4	TGTGCCAGCAGCCTAGGTGACGGGGGCATTCAGTACTTC	CASSLGDGGIQYF
TRBD1	TRBV11-2	many	TRBJ2-1	TGTGCCAGCAGCCCCGGGACAGGCCTCAATGAGCAGTTCTTC	CASSPGTGLNEQFF
-	TRBV12-3/TRBV12-4	many	TRBJ2-5	TGTGCCAGCAGTCTAGGCGCTAGCACGCAAGAGACCCAGTACTTC	CASSLGASTQETQYF
TRBD2	TRBV5-1	-	TRBJ2-1	TGCGCCAGCAGCTCGGGACTAGCGGGATTATTTGAGCAGTTCTTC	CASSSGLAGLFEQFF
TRBD2	TRBV7-2	many	TRBJ2-7	TGTGCCAGCAGCTCTAGCGGGAGTATCGACGAGCAGTACTTC	CASSSSGSIDEQYF
-	TRBV2	-	TRBJ1-5	TGTGCCAGCAGTGCCCCGACGGTATGGGGAAGCAATCAGCCCCAGCATTTT	CASSAPTVWGSNQPQHF
-	TRBV29-1	many	TRBJ2-1	TGCAGCGCCCCAGGGACTCCCGAAGGGCAGTTCTTC	CSAPGTPEGQFF
-	TRBV3-1	many	TRBJ2-7	TGTGCCAGCAGCCAAGTCCCTTCCGACTACGAGCAGTACTTC	CASSQVPSDYEQYF
-	TRBV19	many	TRBJ2-7	TGTGCCAGTAGCTTCTTTGAGGGAGGTGGTGAGCAGTACTTC	CASSFFEGGGEQYF
TRBD2	TRBV18	-	TRBJ2-7	TGTGCCAGCTCACGACTAGCGGGAGGGCACGAGCAGTACTTC	CASSRLAGGHEQYF
-	TRBV29-1	many	TRBJ1-2	TGCAGCGTTGAAGAAGGTCAAGGCTACACCTTC	CSVEEGQGYTF
TRBD2	TRBV5-1	-	TRBJ2-7	TGCGCCAGCAGCTTGGCGCGGGGGACCTCCTACGAGCAGTACTTC	CASSLARGTSYEQYF
TRBD2	TRBV29-1	-	TRBJ2-3	TGCAGCGCCCTGGGAGGGGTGGGGCGAGATACGCAGTATTTT	CSALGGVGRDTQYF
TRBD2	TRBV18	many	TRBJ2-7	TGTGCCAGCTCACCCCTAGGACTAGCGGGGAACTCCTACGAGCAGTACTTC	CASSPLGLAGNSYEQYF
-	TRBV29-1	many	TRBJ1-1	TGCAGCCCAGTAGTCCTTGAAGCTTTCTTT	CSPVVLEAFF
-	TRBV6-5	many	TRBJ1-2	TGTGCCAGCAGAGCGGATACGGATGGCTACACCTTC	CASRADTDGYTF
TRBD2	TRBV28	many	TRBJ2-7	TGTGCCAGCAGCCCCCTCGGGGGGAGCTCCTACGAGCAGTACTTC	CASSPLGGSSYEQYF
TRBD1	TRBV20-1	many	TRBJ2-7	TGCAGTGCCGTCGGACAGGGGGCTTACGAGCAGTACTTC	CSAVGQGAYEQYF
TRBD2	TRBV4-1	many	TRBJ2-1	TGCGCCAGCAGCCAAGAAACGGGACTAGCGGGAATACAATGGTTCTTC	CASSQETGLAGIQWFF
-	TRBV6-1	many	TRBJ1-5	TGTGCCAGCAGGGATGGGGGATCCTATAGCAATCAGCCCCAGCATTTT	CASRDGGSYSNQPQHF
TRBD1	TRBV7-6	many	TRBJ2-3	TGTGCCAGCAGCCTCAGGGGGTATACGCAGTATTTT	CASSLRGYTQYF